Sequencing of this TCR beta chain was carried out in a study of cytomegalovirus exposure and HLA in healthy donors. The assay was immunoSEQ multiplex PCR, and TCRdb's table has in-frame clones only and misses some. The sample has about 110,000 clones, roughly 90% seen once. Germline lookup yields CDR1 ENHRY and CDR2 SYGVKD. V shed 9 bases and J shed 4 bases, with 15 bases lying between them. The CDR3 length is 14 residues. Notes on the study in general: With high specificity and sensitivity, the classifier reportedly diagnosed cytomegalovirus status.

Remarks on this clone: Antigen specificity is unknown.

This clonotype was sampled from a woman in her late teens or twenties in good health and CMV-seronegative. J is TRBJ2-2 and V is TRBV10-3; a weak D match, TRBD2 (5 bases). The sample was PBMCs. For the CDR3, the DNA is TGTGCCATTTGGGGAGATTGGCCCACCGGGGAGCTGTTTTTT. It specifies CAIWGDWPTGELFF.